This T cell receptor beta chain is from a study of OX40 agonist ivuxolimab in advanced cancers. Overall study findings and caveats: The work left the antigen specificity of expanded peripheral T cells undetermined.

The CDR3 sequence is 17 residues long. Germline lookup yields CDR1 SGDLS and CDR2 YYNGEE. J was trimmed by 3 bases and V by 3 bases; bases with no gene match: 8. Assay used: immunoSEQ multiplex PCR; TCRdb lists only in-frame clones, some missing. The repertoire consists of approximately 68,000 clones, with 92% occurring once and the leading ten covering roughly 9.7%. On this clone itself: Antigen unknown.

Sequencing used CD4+ or CD8+ T cells sorted from blood, obtained in a trial of the OX40 agonist ivuxolimab. The origin of this receptor is an adult with an advanced solid tumor such as melanoma, head and neck, liver or kidney cancer. J is TRBJ2-3 and V is TRBV9; 12 bases fit TRBD2. As DNA, the CDR3 is TGTGCCAGCAGCGAGTATCTAGCGGGGGGGAAGACAGATACGCAGTATTTT. Its protein product is CASSEYLAGGKTDTQYF.